This TCR beta chain was obtained from a study of blood T cells in healthy people across ages. Study results and caveats: The study found more naive CD4+ cells and higher diversity in long-lived than aged donors.

The germline V gene has CDR1 SGHRS and CDR2 YFSETQ. This CDR3 comprises 17 residues. The trim removed 0 bases at V and 5 bases at J, leaving 11 bases unmatched. Approximately 9.6 milliliters of peripheral blood were drawn from each donor into EDTA-treated tubes. Then a second PCR, running roughly 7 to 11 cycles, was carried out with a sample-barcoded 5' primer and a J-beta primer mix. TCRdb fed the 5' RACE reads into MiXCR, producing one record per CDR3 protein. The sample shows roughly 2 million distinct CDR3 sequences, roughly 50% of them seen only once. Notes on this clonotype: Its antigen is unidentified.

This clonotype was sampled from a woman in her thirties or forties in good health. Sequencing was carried out using blood. The chain recombines TRBV5-1 with TRBJ2-1, with 7 bases identical to TRBD1. CDR3: CASSLAWDSNTDNEQFF. CDR3 coding DNA: TGCGCCAGCAGCTTGGCGTGGGACAGCAATACAGACAATGAGCAGTTCTTC.